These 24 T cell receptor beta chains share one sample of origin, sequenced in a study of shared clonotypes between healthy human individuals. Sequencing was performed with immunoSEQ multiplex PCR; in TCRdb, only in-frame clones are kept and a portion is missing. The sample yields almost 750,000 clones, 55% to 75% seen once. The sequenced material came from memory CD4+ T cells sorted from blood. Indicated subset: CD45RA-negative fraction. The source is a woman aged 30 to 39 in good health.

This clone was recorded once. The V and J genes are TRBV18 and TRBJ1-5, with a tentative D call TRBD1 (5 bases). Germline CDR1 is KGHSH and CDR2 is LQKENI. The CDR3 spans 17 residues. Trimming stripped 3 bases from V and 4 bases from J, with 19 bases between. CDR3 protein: CASSPSRGNPGNQPQHF. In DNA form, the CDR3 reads TGTGCCAGCTCACCTTCGAGGGGAAACCCTGGTAATCAGCCCCAGCATTTT.

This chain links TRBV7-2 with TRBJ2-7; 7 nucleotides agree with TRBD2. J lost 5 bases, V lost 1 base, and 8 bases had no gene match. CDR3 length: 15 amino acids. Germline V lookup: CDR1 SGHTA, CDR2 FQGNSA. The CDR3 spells CASSLVGGSLNEQYF. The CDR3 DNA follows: TGTGCCAGCAGCTTAGTGGGCGGGAGTCTCAACGAGCAGTACTTC.

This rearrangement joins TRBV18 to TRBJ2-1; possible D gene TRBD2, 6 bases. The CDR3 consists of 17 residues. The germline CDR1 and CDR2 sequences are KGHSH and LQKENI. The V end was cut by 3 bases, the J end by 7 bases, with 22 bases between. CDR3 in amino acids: CASSPNYVGGIGNEQFF. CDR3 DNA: TGTGCCAGCTCACCGAACTATGTTGGCGGGATCGGTAATGAGCAGTTCTTC.

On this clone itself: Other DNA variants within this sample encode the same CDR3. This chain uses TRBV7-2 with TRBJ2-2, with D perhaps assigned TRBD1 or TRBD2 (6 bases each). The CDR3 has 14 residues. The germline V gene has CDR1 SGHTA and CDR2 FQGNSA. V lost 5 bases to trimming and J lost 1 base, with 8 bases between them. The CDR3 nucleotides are TGTGCCAGCAGCCGGGGGCGGAACACCGGGGAGCTGTTTTTT. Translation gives CASSRGRNTGELFF.

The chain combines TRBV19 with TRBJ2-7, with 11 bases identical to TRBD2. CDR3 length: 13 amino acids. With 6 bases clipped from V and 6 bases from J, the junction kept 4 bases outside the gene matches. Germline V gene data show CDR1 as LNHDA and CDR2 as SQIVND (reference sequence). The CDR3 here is CASSTSGRIEQYF. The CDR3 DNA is TGTGCCAGTAGCACTAGCGGGAGAATCGAGCAGTACTTC.

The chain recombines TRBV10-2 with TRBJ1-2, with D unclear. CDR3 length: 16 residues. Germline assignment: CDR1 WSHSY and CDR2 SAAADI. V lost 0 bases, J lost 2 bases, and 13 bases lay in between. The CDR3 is CASSESTQMFNYGYTF. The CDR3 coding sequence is TGCGCCAGCAGTGAGTCTACCCAAATGTTCAACTATGGCTACACCTTC.

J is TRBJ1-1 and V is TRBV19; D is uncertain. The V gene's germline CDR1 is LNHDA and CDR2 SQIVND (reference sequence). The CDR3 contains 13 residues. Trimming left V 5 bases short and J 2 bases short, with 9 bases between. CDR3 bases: TGTGCCAGTAGTCCCCTGATAAACACTGAAGCTTTCTTT. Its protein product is CASSPLINTEAFF.

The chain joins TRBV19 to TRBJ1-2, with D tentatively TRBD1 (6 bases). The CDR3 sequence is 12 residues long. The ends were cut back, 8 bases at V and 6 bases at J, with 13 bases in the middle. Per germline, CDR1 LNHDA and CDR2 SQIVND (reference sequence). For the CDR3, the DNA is TGTGCCAGTGGGGGCGCTTTGGATGGCTACACCTTC. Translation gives CASGGALDGYTF.

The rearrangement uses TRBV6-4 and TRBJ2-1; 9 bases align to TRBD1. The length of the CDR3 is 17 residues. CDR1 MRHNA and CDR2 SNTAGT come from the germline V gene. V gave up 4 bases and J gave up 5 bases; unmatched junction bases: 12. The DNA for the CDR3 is TGTGCCAGCAGTGCCATCCTAACCGGGACAGGGCACAATGAGCAGTTCTTC. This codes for CASSAILTGTGHNEQFF.

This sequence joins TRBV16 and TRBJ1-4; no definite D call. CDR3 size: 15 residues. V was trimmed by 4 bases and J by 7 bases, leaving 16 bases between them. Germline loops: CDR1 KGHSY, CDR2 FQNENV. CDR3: CASSLYKGRTEKLFF. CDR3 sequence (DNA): TGTGCCAGCAGCCTTTATAAAGGGAGGACTGAAAAACTGTTTTTT. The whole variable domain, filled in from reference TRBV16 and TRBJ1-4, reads GEEVAQTPKHLVRGEGQKAKLYCAPIKGHSYVFWYQQVLKNEFKFLISFQNENVFDETGMPKERFSAKCLPNSPCSLEIQATKLEDSAVYFCASSLYKGRTEKLFFGSGTQLSVL.

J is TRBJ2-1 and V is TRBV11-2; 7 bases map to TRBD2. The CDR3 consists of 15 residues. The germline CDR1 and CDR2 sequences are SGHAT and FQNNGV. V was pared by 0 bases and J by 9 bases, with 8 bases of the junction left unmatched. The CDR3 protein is CASSLEAGARVEQFF. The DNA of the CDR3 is TGTGCCAGCAGCTTAGAGGCGGGAGCTCGGGTTGAGCAGTTCTTC.

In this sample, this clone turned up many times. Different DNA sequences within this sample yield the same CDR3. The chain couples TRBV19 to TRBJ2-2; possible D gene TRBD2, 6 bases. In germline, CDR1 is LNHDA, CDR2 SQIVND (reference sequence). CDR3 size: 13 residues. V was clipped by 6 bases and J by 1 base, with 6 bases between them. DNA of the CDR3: TGTGCCAGTAGGGAGGGGAACACCGGGGAGCTGTTTTTT. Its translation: CASREGNTGELFF.

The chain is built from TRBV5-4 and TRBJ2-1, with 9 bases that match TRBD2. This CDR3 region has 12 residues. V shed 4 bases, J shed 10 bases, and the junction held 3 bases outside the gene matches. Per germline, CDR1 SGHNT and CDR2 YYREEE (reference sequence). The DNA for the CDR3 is TGTGCCAGCAGCCTAGCGGGACTCGAGCAGTTCTTC. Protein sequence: CASSLAGLEQFF. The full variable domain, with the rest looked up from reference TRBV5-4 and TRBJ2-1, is ETGVTQSPTHLIKTRGQQVTLRCSSQSGHNTVSWYQQALGQGPQFIFQYYREEENGRGNFPPRFSGLQFPNYSSELNVNALELDDSALYLCASSLAGLEQFFGPGTRLTVL.

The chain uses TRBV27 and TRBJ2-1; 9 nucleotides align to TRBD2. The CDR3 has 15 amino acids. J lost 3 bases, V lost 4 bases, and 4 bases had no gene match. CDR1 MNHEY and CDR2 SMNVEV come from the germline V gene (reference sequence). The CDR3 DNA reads TGTGCCAGCAGTTCGGGACTAGCTTACTACAATGAGCAGTTCTTC. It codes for CASSSGLAYYNEQFF.

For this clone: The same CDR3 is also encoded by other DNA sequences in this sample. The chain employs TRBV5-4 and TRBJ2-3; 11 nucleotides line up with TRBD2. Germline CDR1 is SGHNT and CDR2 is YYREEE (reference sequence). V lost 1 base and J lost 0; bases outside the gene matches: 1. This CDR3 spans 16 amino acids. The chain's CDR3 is CASSLRLAGSTDTQYF. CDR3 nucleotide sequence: TGTGCCAGCAGCTTGAGACTAGCGGGGAGCACAGATACGCAGTATTTT.

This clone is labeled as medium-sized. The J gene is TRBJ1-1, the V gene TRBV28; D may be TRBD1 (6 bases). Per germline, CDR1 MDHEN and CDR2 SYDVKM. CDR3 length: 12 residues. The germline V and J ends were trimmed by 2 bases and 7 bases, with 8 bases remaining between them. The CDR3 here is CASSLQTGEAFF. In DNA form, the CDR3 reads TGTGCCAGCAGTTTACAGACAGGTGAAGCTTTCTTT. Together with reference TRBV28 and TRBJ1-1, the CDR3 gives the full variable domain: DVKVTQSSRYLVKRTGEKVFLECVQDMDHENMFWYRQDPGLGLRLIYFSYDVKMKEKGDIPEGYSVSREKKERFSLILESASTNQTSMYLCASSLQTGEAFFGQGTRLTVV.

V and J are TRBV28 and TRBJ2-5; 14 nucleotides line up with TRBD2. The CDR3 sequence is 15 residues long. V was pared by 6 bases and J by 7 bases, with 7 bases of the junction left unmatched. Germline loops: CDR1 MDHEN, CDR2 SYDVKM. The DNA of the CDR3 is TGTGCCAGCAGCCGTGGGACTAGCGGGAGTCGGACCCAGTACTTC. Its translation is CASSRGTSGSRTQYF.

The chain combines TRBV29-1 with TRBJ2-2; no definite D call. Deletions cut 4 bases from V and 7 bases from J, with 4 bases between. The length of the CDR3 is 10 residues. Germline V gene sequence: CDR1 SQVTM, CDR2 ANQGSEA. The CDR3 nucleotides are TGCAGCGTTGGAAACGGGGAGCTGTTTTTT. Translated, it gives CSVGNGELFF.

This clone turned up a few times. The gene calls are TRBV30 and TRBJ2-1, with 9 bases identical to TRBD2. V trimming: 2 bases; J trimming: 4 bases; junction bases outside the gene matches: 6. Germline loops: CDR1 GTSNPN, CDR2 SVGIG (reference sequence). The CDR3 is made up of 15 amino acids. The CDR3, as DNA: TGTGCCTGGAGTTCAAAGGGACTAGCTTACAATGAGCAGTTCTTC. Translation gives CAWSSKGLAYNEQFF.

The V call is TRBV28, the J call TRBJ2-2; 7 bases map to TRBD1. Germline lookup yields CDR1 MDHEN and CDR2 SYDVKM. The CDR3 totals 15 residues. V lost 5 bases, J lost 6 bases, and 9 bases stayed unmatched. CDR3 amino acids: CASSTEYGQAGELFF. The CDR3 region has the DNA TGTGCCAGCAGTACCGAATATGGACAGGCCGGGGAGCTGTTTTTT. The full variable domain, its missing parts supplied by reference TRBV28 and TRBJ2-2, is DVKVTQSSRYLVKRTGEKVFLECVQDMDHENMFWYRQDPGLGLRLIYFSYDVKMKEKGDIPEGYSVSREKKERFSLILESASTNQTSMYLCASSTEYGQAGELFFGEGSRLTVL.

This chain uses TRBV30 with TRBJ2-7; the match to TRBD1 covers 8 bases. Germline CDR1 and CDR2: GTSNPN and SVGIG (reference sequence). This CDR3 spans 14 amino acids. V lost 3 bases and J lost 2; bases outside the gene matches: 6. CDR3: CAWRRTGLAYEQYF. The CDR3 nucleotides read TGTGCCTGGAGACGGACAGGGTTAGCCTACGAGCAGTACTTC.

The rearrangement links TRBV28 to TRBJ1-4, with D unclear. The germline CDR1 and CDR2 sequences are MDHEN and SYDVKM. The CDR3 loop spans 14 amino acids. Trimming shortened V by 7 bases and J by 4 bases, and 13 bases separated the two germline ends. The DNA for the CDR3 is TGTGCCAGCAACGGTGGTAGGATTAATGAAAAACTGTTTTTT. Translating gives CASNGGRINEKLFF.

CDR3 sequence: CATSGAQDEQFF. The CDR3 nucleotides read TGTGCGACCTCAGGGGCGCAAGATGAGCAGTTCTTC. V gene TRBV10-3 combines with J gene TRBJ2-1, with D possibly being TRBD1 (6 bases). This CDR3 contains 12 residues. Germline V gene sequence: CDR1 ENHRY, CDR2 SYGVKD.

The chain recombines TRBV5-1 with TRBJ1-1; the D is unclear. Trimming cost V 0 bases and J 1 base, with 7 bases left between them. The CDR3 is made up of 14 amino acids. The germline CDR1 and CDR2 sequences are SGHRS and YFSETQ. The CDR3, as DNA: TGCGCCAGCAGCTTGGTCAGCCGGAACACTGAAGCTTTCTTT. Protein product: CASSLVSRNTEAFF.